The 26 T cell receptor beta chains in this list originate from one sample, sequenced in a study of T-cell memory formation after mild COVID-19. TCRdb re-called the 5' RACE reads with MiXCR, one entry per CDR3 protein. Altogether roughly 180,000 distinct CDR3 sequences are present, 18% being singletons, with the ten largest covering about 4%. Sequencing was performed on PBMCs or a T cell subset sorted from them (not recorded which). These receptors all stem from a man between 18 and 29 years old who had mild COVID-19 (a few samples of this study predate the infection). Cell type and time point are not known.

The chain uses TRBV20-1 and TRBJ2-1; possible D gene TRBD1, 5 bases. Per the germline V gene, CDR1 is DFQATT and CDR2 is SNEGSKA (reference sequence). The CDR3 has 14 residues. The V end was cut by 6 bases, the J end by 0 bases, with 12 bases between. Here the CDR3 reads CSAGRASSYNEQFF. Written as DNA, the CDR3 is TGCAGTGCCGGCAGGGCTAGCTCCTACAATGAGCAGTTCTTC.

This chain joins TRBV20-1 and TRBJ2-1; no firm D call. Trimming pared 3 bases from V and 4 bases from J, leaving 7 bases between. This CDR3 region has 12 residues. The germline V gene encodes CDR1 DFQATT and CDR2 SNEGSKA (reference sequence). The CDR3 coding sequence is TGCAGTGCTAGTATTAGGTACAATGAGCAGTTCTTC. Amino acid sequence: CSASIRYNEQFF.

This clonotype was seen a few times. The CDR3 nucleotides read TGTGCCAGCAGCTTAGCGAGGGCAGGGGAGCCCGGGGAGCTGTTTTTT. Amino acid sequence: CASSLARAGEPGELFF. The V and J genes are TRBV7-9 and TRBJ2-2; D is perhaps TRBD1 (6 bases). The CDR3 contains 16 residues. Between the trimmed V and J ends, which lost 0 bases and 6 bases, there was a span of 14 bases. CDR1 SEHNR and CDR2 FQNEAQ come from the germline V gene (reference sequence).

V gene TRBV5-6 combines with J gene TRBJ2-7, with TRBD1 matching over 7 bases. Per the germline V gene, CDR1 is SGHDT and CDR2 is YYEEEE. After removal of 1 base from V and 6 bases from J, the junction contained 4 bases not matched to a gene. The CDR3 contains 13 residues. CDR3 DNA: TGTGCCAGCAGCTTGTCACAGGGGAGCGAGCAGTACTTC. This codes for CASSLSQGSEQYF.

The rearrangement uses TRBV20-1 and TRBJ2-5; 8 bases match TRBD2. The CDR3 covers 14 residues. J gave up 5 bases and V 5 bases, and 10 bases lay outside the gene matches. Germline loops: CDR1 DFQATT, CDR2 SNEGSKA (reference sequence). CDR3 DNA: TGCAGTGCTCGGCCGAGCGGGGGCCGGGAGACCCAGTACTTC. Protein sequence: CSARPSGGRETQYF.

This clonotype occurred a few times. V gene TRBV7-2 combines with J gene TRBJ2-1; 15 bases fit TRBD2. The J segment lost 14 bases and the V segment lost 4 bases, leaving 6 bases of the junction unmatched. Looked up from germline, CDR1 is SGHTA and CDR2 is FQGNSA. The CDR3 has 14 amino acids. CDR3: CASSSGLAGGREFF. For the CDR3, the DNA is TGTGCCAGCAGCTCCGGACTAGCGGGGGGGCGTGAGTTCTTC.

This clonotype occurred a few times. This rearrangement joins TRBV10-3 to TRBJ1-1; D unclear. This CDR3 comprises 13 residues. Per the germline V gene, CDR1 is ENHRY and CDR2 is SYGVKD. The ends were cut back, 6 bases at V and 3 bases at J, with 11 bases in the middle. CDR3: CAIRDNMDTEAFF. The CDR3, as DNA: TGTGCCATCAGAGACAACATGGACACTGAAGCTTTCTTT.

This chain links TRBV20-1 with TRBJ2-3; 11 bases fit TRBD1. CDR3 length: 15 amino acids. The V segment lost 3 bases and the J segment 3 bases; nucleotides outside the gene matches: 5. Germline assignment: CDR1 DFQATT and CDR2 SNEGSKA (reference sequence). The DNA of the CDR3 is TGCAGTGCTAGCGCGGGACAGGGGGGAACAGATACGCAGTATTTT. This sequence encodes CSASAGQGGTDTQYF.

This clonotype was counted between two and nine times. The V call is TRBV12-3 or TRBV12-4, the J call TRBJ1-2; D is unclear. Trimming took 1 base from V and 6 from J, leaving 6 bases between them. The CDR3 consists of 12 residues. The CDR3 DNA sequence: TGTGCCAGCAGTTTAGAGCTTCATGGCTACACCTTC. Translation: CASSLELHGYTF.

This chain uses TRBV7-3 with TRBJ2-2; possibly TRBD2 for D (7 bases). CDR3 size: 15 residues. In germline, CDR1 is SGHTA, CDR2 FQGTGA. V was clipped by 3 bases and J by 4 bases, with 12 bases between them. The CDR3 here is CASSLYGGPTGELFF. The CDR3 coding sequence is TGTGCCAGCAGCTTGTACGGGGGGCCCACCGGGGAGCTGTTTTTT. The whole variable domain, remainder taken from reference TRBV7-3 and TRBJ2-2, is GAGVSQTPSNKVTEKGKYVELRCDPISGHTALYWYRQSLGQGPEFLIYFQGTGAADDSGLPNDRFFAVRPEGSVSTLKIQRTERGDSAVYLCASSLYGGPTGELFFGEGSRLTVL.

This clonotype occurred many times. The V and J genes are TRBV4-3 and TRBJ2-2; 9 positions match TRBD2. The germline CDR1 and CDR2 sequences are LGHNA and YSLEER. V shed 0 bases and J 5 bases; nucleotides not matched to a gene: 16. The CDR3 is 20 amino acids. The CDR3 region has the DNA TGCGCCAGCAGCCAAGAAAGGGGACGGTCGGGACTAGCAGTTACCGGGGAGCTGTTTTTT. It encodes CASSQERGRSGLAVTGELFF.

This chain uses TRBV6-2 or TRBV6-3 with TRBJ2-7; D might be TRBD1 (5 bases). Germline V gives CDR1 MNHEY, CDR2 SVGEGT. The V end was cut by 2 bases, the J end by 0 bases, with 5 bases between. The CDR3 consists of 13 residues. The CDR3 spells CASSYQGSYEQYV. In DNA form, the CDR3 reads TGTGCCAGCAGTTACCAGGGCTCCTACGAGCAGTACGTC.

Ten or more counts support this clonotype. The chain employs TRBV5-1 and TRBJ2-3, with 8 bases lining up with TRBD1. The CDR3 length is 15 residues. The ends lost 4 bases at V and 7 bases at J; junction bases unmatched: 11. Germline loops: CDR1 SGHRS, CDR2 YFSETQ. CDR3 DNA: TGCGCCAGCAGCCCGACGCAGGGGGCGCCGAATACGCAGTATTTT. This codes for CASSPTQGAPNTQYF.

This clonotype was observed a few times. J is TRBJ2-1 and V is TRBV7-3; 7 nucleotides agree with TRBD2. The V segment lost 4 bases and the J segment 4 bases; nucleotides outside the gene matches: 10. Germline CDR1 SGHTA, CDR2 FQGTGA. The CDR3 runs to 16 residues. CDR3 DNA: TGTGCCAGCAGCTCCACCGTGGGACTACCTTACAATGAGCAGTTCTTC. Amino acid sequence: CASSSTVGLPYNEQFF.

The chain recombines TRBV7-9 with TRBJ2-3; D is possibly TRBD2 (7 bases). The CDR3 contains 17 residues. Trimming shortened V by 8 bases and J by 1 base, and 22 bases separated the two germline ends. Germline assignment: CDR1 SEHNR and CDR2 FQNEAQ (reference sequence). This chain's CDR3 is CASPFGGGEWGTDTQYF. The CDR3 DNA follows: TGTGCCAGCCCCTTTGGGGGGGGCGAGTGGGGCACAGATACGCAGTATTTT.

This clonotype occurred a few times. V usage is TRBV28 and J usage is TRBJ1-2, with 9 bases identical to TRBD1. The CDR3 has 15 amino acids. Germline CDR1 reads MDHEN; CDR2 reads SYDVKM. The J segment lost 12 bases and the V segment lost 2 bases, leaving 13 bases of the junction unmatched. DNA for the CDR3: TGTGCCAGCAGTTTAATTTTGGCGGGACAGGGCGTCGACACCTTC. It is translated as CASSLILAGQGVDTF.

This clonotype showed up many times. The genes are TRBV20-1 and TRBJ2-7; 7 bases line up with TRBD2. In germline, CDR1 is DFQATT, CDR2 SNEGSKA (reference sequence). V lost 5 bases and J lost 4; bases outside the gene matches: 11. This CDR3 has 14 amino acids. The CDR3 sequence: CSAGGVSGVYEQYF. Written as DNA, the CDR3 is TGCAGTGCTGGAGGGGTGAGCGGGGTATACGAGCAGTACTTC.

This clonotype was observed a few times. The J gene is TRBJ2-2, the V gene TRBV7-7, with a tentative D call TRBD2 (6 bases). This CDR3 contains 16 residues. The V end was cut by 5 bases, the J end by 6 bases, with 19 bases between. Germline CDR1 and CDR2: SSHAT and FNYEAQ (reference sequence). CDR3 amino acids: CASSPDAPGAAGELFF. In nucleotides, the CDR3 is TGTGCCAGCAGCCCGGACGCCCCGGGAGCTGCCGGGGAGCTGTTTTTT.

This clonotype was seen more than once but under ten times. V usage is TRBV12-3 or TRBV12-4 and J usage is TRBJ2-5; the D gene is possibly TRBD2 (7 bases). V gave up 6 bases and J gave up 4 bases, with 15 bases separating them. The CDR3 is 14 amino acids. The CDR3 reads CASSQRGGAETQYF. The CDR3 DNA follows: TGTGCCAGCAGCCAACGTGGGGGGGCAGAGACCCAGTACTTC.

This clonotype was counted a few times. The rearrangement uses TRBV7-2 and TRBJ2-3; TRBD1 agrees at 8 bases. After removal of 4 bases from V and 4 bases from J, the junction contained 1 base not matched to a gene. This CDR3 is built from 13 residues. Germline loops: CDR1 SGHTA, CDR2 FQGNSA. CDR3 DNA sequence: TGTGCCAGCAGCTCGGACAGGGCAGATACGCAGTATTTT. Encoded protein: CASSSDRADTQYF.

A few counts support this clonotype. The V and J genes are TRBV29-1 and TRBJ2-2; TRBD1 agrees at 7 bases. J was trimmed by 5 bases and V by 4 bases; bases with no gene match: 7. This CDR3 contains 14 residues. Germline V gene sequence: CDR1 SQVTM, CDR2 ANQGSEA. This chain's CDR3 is CSVAWDRQTGELFF. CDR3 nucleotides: TGCAGCGTTGCATGGGACAGACAAACCGGGGAGCTGTTTTTT.

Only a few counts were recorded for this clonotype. The CDR3 loop reads CASSGPYNEQFF. The CDR3 nucleotides are TGTGCCAGCAGTGGACCCTACAATGAGCAGTTCTTC. V and J are TRBV6-5 and TRBJ2-1, with D hard to call. This CDR3 is 12 amino acids long. Germline V lookup: CDR1 MNHEY, CDR2 SVGAGI. Deletions cut 5 bases from V and 2 bases from J, with 4 bases between.

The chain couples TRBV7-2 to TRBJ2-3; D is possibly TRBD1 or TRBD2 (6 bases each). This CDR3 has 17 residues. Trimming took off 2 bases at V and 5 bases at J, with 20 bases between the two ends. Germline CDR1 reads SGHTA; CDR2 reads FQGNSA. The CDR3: CASSLRGLWVGGDTQYF. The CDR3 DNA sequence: TGTGCCAGCAGCTTACGGGGGCTGTGGGTAGGTGGAGATACGCAGTATTTT.

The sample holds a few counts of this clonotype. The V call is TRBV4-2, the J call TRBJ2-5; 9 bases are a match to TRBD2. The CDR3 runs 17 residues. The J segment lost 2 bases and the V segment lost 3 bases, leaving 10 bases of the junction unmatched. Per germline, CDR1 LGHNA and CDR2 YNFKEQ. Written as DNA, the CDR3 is TGTGCCAGCAGCCACGTATCTAGCGGGGATGTTCAAGAGACCCAGTACTTC. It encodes CASSHVSSGDVQETQYF.

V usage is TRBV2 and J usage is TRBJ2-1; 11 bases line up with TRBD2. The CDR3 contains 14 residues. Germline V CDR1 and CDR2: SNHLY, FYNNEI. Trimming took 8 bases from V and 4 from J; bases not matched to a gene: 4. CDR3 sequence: CASAGLAAYNEQFF. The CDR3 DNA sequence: TGTGCCAGCGCGGGACTAGCGGCTTACAATGAGCAGTTCTTC.

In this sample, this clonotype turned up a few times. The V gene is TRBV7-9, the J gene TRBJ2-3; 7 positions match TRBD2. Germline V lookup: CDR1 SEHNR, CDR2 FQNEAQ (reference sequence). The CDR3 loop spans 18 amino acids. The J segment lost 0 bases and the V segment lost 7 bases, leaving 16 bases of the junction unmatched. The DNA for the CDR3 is TGTGCCAGCACGTCGTGGGGTTACAGCGGGGAAAGCACAGATACGCAGTATTTT. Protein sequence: CASTSWGYSGESTDTQYF.